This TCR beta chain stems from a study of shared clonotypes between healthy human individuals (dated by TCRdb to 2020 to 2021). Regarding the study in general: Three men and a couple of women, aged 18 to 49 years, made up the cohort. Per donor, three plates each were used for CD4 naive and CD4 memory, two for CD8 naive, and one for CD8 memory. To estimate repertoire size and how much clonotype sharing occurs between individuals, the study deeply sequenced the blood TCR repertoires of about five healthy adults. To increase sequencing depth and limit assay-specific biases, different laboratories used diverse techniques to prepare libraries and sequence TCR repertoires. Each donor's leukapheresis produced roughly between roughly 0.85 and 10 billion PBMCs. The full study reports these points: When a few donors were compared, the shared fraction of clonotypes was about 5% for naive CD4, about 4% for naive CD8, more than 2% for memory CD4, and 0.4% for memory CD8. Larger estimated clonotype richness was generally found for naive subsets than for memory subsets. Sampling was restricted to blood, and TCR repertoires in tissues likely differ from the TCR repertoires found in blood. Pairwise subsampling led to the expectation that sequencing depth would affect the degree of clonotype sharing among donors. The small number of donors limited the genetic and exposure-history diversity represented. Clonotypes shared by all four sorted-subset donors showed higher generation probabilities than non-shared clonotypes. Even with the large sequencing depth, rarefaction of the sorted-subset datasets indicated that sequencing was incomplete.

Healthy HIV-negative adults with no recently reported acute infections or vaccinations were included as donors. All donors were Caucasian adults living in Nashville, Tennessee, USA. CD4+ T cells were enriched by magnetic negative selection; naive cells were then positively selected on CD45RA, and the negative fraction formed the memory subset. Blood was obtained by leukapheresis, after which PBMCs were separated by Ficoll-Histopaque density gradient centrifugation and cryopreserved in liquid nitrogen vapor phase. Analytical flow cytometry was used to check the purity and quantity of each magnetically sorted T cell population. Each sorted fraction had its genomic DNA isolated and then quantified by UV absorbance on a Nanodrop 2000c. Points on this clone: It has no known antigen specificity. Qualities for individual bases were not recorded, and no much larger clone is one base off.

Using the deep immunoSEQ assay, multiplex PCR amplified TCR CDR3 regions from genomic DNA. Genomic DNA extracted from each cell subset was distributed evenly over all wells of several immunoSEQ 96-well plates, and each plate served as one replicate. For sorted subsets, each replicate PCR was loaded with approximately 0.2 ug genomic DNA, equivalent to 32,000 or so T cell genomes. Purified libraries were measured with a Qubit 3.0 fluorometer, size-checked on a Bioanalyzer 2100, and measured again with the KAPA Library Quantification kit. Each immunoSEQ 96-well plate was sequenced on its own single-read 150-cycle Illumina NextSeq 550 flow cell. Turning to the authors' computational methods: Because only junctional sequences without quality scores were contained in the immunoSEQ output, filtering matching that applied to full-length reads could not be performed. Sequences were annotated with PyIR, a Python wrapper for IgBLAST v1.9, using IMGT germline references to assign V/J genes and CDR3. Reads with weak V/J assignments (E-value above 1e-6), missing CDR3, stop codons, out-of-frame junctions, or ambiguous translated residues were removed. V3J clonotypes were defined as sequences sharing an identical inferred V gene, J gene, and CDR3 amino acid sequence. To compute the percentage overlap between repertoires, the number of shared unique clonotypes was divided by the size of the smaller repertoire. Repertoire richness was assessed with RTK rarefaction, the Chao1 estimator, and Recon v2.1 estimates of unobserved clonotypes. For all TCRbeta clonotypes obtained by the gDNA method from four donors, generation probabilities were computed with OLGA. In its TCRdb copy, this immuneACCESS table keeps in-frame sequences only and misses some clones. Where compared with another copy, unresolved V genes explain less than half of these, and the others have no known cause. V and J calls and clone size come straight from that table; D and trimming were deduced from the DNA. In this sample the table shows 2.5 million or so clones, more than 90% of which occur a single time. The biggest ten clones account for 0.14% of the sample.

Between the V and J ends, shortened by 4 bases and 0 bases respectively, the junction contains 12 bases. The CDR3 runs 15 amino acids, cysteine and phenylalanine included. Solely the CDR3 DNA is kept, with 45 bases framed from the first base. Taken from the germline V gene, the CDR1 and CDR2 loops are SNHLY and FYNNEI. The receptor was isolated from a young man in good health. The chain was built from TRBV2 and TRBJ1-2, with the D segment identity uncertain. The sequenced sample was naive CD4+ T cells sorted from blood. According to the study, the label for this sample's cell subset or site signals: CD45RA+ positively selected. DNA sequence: TGTGCCAGCAGTGTGGCACCTCTAGCTAACTATGGCTACACCTTC. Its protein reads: CASSVAPLANYGYTF.